This T cell receptor (beta chain) was sequenced in a study of CD8+ T cells in alopecia areata. Obtained from alopecia areata patients were lesional scalp punch biopsies along with peripheral blood. As the sequencing template, cDNA was produced by extracting RNA and reverse transcribing it. The data were produced by immunoSEQ multiplex PCR, yet TCRdb's version contains in-frame clones alone and is incomplete. The sample consists of around 200,000 clones, roughly 60% of them appearing once. CDR1 and CDR2 (germline): KGHSH, LQKENI. The V end was cut by 6 bases, the J end by 4 bases, with 12 bases between. The CDR3 is made up of 13 amino acids.

The V gene is TRBV18, the J gene TRBJ1-1, with D unresolved. The sample in question was CD4+ T cells sorted from blood, obtained at week 0. The sequence was obtained from a human donor with alopecia areata. CDR3 residues: CASSVLSGTEAFF. The CDR3, as DNA: TGTGCCAGCTCCGTGCTATCGGGCACTGAAGCTTTCTTT.